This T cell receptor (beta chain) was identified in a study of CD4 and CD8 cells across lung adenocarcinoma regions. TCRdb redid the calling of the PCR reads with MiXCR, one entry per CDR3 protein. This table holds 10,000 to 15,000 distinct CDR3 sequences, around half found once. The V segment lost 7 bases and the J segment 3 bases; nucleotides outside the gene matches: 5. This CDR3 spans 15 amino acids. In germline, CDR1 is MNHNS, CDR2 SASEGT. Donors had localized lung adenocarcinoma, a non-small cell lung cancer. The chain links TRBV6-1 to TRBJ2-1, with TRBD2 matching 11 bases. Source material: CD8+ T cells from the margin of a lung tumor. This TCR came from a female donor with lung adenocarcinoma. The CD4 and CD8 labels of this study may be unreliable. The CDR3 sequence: CASKGLAAHYNEQFF. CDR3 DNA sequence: TGTGCCAGCAAGGGACTAGCGGCACACTACAATGAGCAGTTCTTC.